One and the same sample provided the 9 T cell receptor beta chains below, sequenced in a study of blood T cell repertoires in COVID-19. The method was immunoSEQ multiplex PCR; TCRdb's version includes in-frame clones alone and lacks a portion of them. In the table there are 59,000 or so clones, roughly four fifths of which are singletons. The specimen was peripheral blood. The receptor set was obtained from a human donor in a cohort sampled during active COVID-19.

CDR3 region: CACHDRGYSNTEAFF. For the CDR3, the DNA is TGTGCCTGCCACGATCGAGGGTATTCGAACACTGAAGCTTTCTTT. The rearrangement joins TRBV6-5 to TRBJ1-1, with no clear D. The V end lost 11 bases, the J end lost 1 base, and 20 bases lay between the germline ends. Per germline, CDR1 MNHEY and CDR2 SVGAGI. The CDR3 is 15 amino acids.

This chain uses TRBV11-2 with TRBJ1-2; possible D gene TRBD1, 6 bases. V was cut by 3 bases and J by 1 base, with 24 bases left in between. The CDR3 has 19 residues. Germline-derived CDR1 and CDR2 are SGHAT and FQNNGV. The CDR3 DNA sequence: TGTGCCAGCAGCTTCAAGGGGATCGTCGGGGGGCAGGGTAACTATGGCTACACCTTC. Residues: CASSFKGIVGGQGNYGYTF.

V is TRBV2 and J is TRBJ1-5; TRBD1 might be the D (5 bases). The CDR3 runs to 15 residues. CDR1 SNHLY and CDR2 FYNNEI come from the germline V gene. Trimming cost V 0 bases and J 6 bases, with 12 bases left between them. Here the CDR3 DNA reads TGTGCCAGCAGTGAAGCGCTCGGGGGACCTCAGCCCCAGCATTTT. This encodes CASSEALGGPQPQHF.

V is TRBV3-1 (or the pseudogene TRBV3-2) and J is TRBJ2-3; D might be TRBD1 (5 bases). Germline V gene sequence: CDR1 LGHDT, CDR2 YNNKEL (reference sequence). The V gene lost 4 bases and the J gene lost 6 bases, with 11 bases spanning the gap. The CDR3 runs 13 residues. The CDR3 DNA reads TGTGCCAGCAGCCTTGGGGCAGTGGATACGCAGTATTTT. Translated: CASSLGAVDTQYF.

This chain joins TRBV6-1 and TRBJ2-7; D perhaps matches TRBD2 (5 bases). The CDR3 extends over 13 amino acids. The germline CDR1 and CDR2 sequences are MNHNS and SASEGT. V dropped 5 bases and J dropped 9 bases, with 17 bases sitting between them. This chain's CDR3 is CASSPLETDAQYF. For the CDR3, the DNA is TGTGCCAGCAGTCCACTAGAAACGGATGCGCAGTACTTC.

This chain links TRBV3-1 (or the pseudogene TRBV3-2) with TRBJ2-5; TRBD1 matches at 7 bases. V was pared by 2 bases and J by 1 base, with 7 bases of the junction left unmatched. This CDR3 region has 16 residues. In germline, CDR1 is LGHDT, CDR2 YNNKEL (reference sequence). In DNA, the CDR3 is TGTGCCAGCAGCCAACCAACAGGGGTAGGCCAAGAGACCCAGTACTTC. This translates into CASSQPTGVGQETQYF.

V usage is TRBV15 and J usage is TRBJ2-2; 8 positions agree with TRBD1. The CDR3 length is 15 residues. The germline CDR1 and CDR2 sequences are LNHNV and YYDKDF (reference sequence). V shed 2 bases, J shed 7 bases, and the junction held 6 bases outside the gene matches. The CDR3 protein is CATSRTQGAIGELFF. The CDR3 nucleotides read TGTGCCACCAGCAGAACCCAGGGGGCAATCGGGGAGCTGTTTTTT.

The chain combines TRBV9 with TRBJ2-2, with D uncertain. Trimming pared 4 bases from V and 2 bases from J, leaving 9 bases between. The CDR3 has 14 amino acids. Per the germline V gene, CDR1 is SGDLS and CDR2 is YYNGEE. CDR3 in DNA: TGTGCCAGCAGCACTTACAGTAACACCGGGGAGCTGTTTTTT. Its protein product is CASSTYSNTGELFF. The full variable domain, rest sourced from reference TRBV9 and TRBJ2-2, is DSGVTQTPKHLITATGQRVTLRCSPRSGDLSVYWYQQSLDQGLQFLIQYYNGEERAKGNILERFSAQQFPDLHSELNLSSLELGDSALYFCASSTYSNTGELFFGEGSRLTVL.

The rearrangement joins TRBV9 to TRBJ2-3; 9 positions agree with TRBD2. Germline CDR1 is SGDLS and CDR2 is YYNGEE. CDR3 size: 16 residues. With V trimmed by 4 bases and J by 5 bases, 11 bases remained unmatched. The CDR3, as DNA: TGTGCCAGCAGCCCTCTCCTTGCGGGGGGGAGAGATACGCAGTATTTT. It yields the protein CASSPLLAGGRDTQYF.